The 22 T cell receptor beta chains below come from one sample, sequenced in a study of blood T cell repertoires in COVID-19. Method: immunoSEQ multiplex PCR; TCRdb's copy keeps in-frame clones and lacks some. The table shows over 150,000 clones, with around nine tenths occurring only once. Material: peripheral blood. The source is a man in his fifties with COVID-19, enrolled during active disease.

V usage is TRBV5-1 and J usage is TRBJ2-7; 11 bases fit TRBD1. Germline CDR1 is SGHRS and CDR2 is YFSETQ. The CDR3 length is 13 residues. Trimming took 3 bases from V and 7 from J; bases not matched to a gene: 3. Here the CDR3 DNA reads TGCGCCAGCAGCTGGGGACAGGGGGAAGAGCAGTACTTC. Its translation: CASSWGQGEEQYF.

The chain recombines TRBV5-1 with TRBJ2-5, with D tentatively TRBD1 (6 bases). The CDR3 is made up of 14 amino acids. The V end lost 4 bases, the J end lost 0 bases, and 10 bases lay between the germline ends. Germline V lookup: CDR1 SGHRS, CDR2 YFSETQ. The CDR3 nucleotides are TGCGCCAGCAGCGTTCAGGGGTACCAAGAGACCCAGTACTTC. It is translated as CASSVQGYQETQYF. The whole variable domain, filled in from reference TRBV5-1 and TRBJ2-5, reads KAGVTQTPRYLIKTRGQQVTLSCSPISGHRSVSWYQQTPGQGLQFLFEYFSETQRNKGNFPGRFSGRQFSNSRSEMNVSTLELGDSALYLCASSVQGYQETQYFGPGTRLLVL.

This clone has just a few counts. The chain links TRBV27 to TRBJ1-6, with D possibly TRBD1 on 5 matching bases. The CDR3 extends over 14 amino acids. Trimming took 2 bases from V and 4 from J, leaving 6 bases between them. Germline CDR1 and CDR2: MNHEY and SMNVEV (reference sequence). CDR3 region: CASSLAGYNSPLHF. As DNA, the CDR3 is TGTGCCAGCAGTTTAGCAGGGTATAATTCACCCCTCCACTTT.

V and J are TRBV6-2 or TRBV6-3 and TRBJ2-7; TRBD2 matches 7 bases. The germline CDR1 and CDR2 sequences are MNHEY and SVGEGT. V was pared by 4 bases and J by 2 bases, with 8 bases of the junction left unmatched. The CDR3 has 15 residues. In nucleotides, the CDR3 is TGTGCCAGCAGTTCAAAGCGGGGCCTCCCCTACGAGCAGTACTTC. It codes for CASSSKRGLPYEQYF.

CDR3 bases: TGTGCCTGGAGTGTTCAGGGGCCTAATTCACCCCTCCACTTT. It codes for CAWSVQGPNSPLHF. The chain has TRBV30 and TRBJ1-6; D possibly corresponds to TRBD1 (6 bases). V lost 0 bases and J lost 6, with 9 bases in between. The CDR3 sequence is 14 residues long. Germline V gene data show CDR1 as GTSNPN and CDR2 as SVGIG (reference sequence).

The chain couples TRBV10-3 to TRBJ1-2, with 8 positions matching TRBD1. The CDR3 has 15 amino acids. CDR1 is ENHRY, CDR2 SYGVKD, per germline. The V segment lost 7 bases and the J segment 4 bases; nucleotides outside the gene matches: 11. This CDR3 reads CAITPQTGDAYGYTF. The CDR3 nucleotides are TGTGCCATCACCCCGCAGACAGGGGATGCCTATGGCTACACCTTC.

The chain has TRBV5-8 and TRBJ1-2; D gene ambiguous. The V end lost 0 bases, the J end lost 5 bases, and 8 bases lay between the germline ends. The CDR3 sequence is 13 residues long. CDR1 and CDR2 (germline): SGHTS, YDEGEE. The CDR3 region is CASSLGGRYGYTF. CDR3 bases: TGTGCCAGCAGCTTGGGTGGGAGATATGGCTACACCTTC.

This rearrangement joins TRBV11-2 to TRBJ1-4, with D uncertain. CDR3 length: 13 amino acids. V lost 1 base, J lost 5 bases, and 5 bases lay in between. Germline V gene lookup returns CDR1 SGHAT and CDR2 FQNNGV. Here the CDR3 DNA reads TGTGCCAGCAGCTTAGTGGCAAATGAAAAACTGTTTTTT. Amino acids: CASSLVANEKLFF.

The chain uses TRBV10-1 and TRBJ2-1, with D perhaps matching TRBD2 (5 bases). V was pared by 2 bases and J by 2 bases, with 7 bases between. The CDR3 is 14 residues long. The germline gives CDR1 WNHNN, CDR2 SYGVQD (reference sequence). CDR3 nucleotide sequence: TGCGCCAGCAGTGAGGCGGGCCCCTACAATGAGCAGTTCTTC. Translated, it gives CASSEAGPYNEQFF.

A word on this clone: Other DNA sequences in the same sample also yield this CDR3. The chain employs TRBV18 and TRBJ2-2; possible D gene TRBD2, 6 bases. The V gene's germline CDR1 is KGHSH and CDR2 LQKENI. Trimming removed 3 bases at V and 5 bases at J, with 7 bases between. CDR3 length equals 13 residues. The CDR3, as DNA: TGTGCCAGCTCACCGGCGGGGACCGGGGAGCTGTTTTTT. The encoded protein is CASSPAGTGELFF.

The rearrangement uses TRBV5-1 and TRBJ1-1, with D possibly matching TRBD1 (5 bases). V gave up 3 bases and J gave up 1 base, with 10 bases separating them. The CDR3 loop spans 14 amino acids. CDR1 and CDR2 from the germline V gene are SGHRS and YFSETQ. The CDR3 sequence is CASSWTPTNTEAFF. The DNA for the CDR3 is TGCGCCAGCAGCTGGACACCCACGAACACTGAAGCTTTCTTT. The full variable domain, with the rest looked up from reference TRBV5-1 and TRBJ1-1, is KAGVTQTPRYLIKTRGQQVTLSCSPISGHRSVSWYQQTPGQGLQFLFEYFSETQRNKGNFPGRFSGRQFSNSRSEMNVSTLELGDSALYLCASSWTPTNTEAFFGQGTRLTVV.

The chain employs TRBV27 and TRBJ2-1, with D possibly TRBD1 on 6 matching bases. V was pared by 3 bases and J by 7 bases, with 13 bases between. Germline lookup yields CDR1 MNHEY and CDR2 SMNVEV (reference sequence). The CDR3 covers 14 residues. The CDR3 spells CASSFPGVGNEQFF. CDR3 DNA sequence: TGTGCCAGCAGTTTTCCAGGGGTGGGGAATGAGCAGTTCTTC.

The chain combines TRBV6-1 with TRBJ2-1, with 10 positions matching TRBD2. J gave up 5 bases and V 4 bases, and 8 bases lay outside the gene matches. The CDR3 extends over 16 amino acids. Germline CDR1 is MNHNS and CDR2 is SASEGT. The CDR3 region is CASSVSAGGPNNEQFF. For the CDR3, the DNA is TGTGCCAGCAGTGTTTCAGCGGGAGGGCCCAACAATGAGCAGTTCTTC.

The chain uses TRBV4-1 and TRBJ2-3; D is unresolved. Germline-derived CDR1 and CDR2 are MGHRA and YSYEKL. CDR3 length equals 17 residues. The V end was cut by 4 bases, the J end by 0 bases, with 17 bases between. The CDR3 DNA is TGCGCCAGCAGCCGGCCCCTTTCAGAAAAAAGCACAGATACGCAGTATTTT. Translation gives CASSRPLSEKSTDTQYF.

V usage is TRBV28 and J usage is TRBJ1-1; 10 bases fit TRBD1. The V gene's germline CDR1 is MDHEN and CDR2 SYDVKM. V shed 3 bases and J 0 bases; nucleotides not matched to a gene: 7. The CDR3 consists of 17 residues. CDR3 DNA sequence: TGTGCCAGCAGTTTTTCCTGGGACAGGGGTTTGAACACTGAAGCTTTCTTT. Translation gives CASSFSWDRGLNTEAFF.

The J gene is TRBJ1-1, the V gene TRBV5-1; D may be TRBD1 (6 bases). Trimming left V 3 bases short and J 1 base short, with 22 bases between. This CDR3 is 18 amino acids long. Germline V lookup: CDR1 SGHRS, CDR2 YFSETQ. This chain's CDR3 is CASSSVNNPLRGNTEAFF. CDR3 bases: TGCGCCAGCAGCTCCGTAAACAATCCGCTCAGGGGGAACACTGAAGCTTTCTTT.

The gene calls are TRBV6-5 and TRBJ1-4; no clear D. Germline CDR1 MNHEY, CDR2 SVGAGI. V lost 4 bases and J 8 bases, leaving 14 bases between the germline ends. The CDR3 covers 14 residues. The DNA for the CDR3 is TGTGCCAGCAGTTCCTCTTCGAAGAGGGAAAAACTGTTTTTT. It translates to CASSSSSKREKLFF.

In regard to this clone: Other DNA sequences in the same sample also yield this CDR3. This chain uses TRBV5-6 with TRBJ2-2, with 13 nucleotides matching TRBD2. Unmatched junction bases numbered 2, after V lost 4 bases and J lost 2 bases. The CDR3 extends over 16 amino acids. Germline CDR1 is SGHDT and CDR2 is YYEEEE. The CDR3 DNA sequence: TGTGCCAGCAGCCGACTAGCGGGGGGCAACACCGGGGAGCTGTTTTTT. Encoded protein: CASSRLAGGNTGELFF.

This clone occurred many times. The rearrangement links TRBV30 to TRBJ2-7, with 7 bases aligning to TRBD1. Germline V gives CDR1 GTSNPN, CDR2 SVGIG (reference sequence). The CDR3 contains 13 residues. Trimming at V came to 1 base and at J to 4 bases, leaving 4 bases not matched to a gene. In nucleotides, the CDR3 is TGTGCCTGGAGTGCCTCCAGGGGGTACGAGCAGTACTTC. Encoded protein: CAWSASRGYEQYF.

For the CDR3, the DNA is TGTGCCAGCAGCGCCCTTAGCGGGAGCGCAGATACGCAGTATTTT. Its translation: CASSALSGSADTQYF. The rearrangement joins TRBV9 to TRBJ2-3, with 9 bases that match TRBD2. The CDR3 length is 15 residues. CDR1 is SGDLS, CDR2 YYNGEE, per germline. V lost 3 bases to trimming and J lost 4 bases; unmatched junction nucleotides: 6.

The chain joins TRBV5-8 to TRBJ2-7, with 7 bases matching TRBD2. With 7 bases clipped from V and 3 bases from J, the junction kept 7 bases outside the gene matches. Germline lookup yields CDR1 SGHTS and CDR2 YDEGEE. The CDR3 is 13 amino acids. CDR3: CASLPGGFYEQYF. The DNA of the CDR3 is TGTGCCAGCCTTCCGGGGGGTTTCTACGAGCAGTACTTC.

V and J are TRBV4-2 and TRBJ1-4, with 7 bases identical to TRBD1. Germline-derived CDR1 and CDR2 are LGHNA and YNFKEQ. There are 16 residues in the CDR3. Unmatched junction bases numbered 5, after V lost 0 bases and J lost 4 bases. CDR3 amino acids: CASSQEEGAGNEKLFF. The CDR3 nucleotides are TGTGCCAGCAGCCAAGAAGAGGGGGCGGGTAATGAAAAACTGTTTTTT.